What follows are 28 T cell receptor beta chains derived from one specimen sequenced in a study of blood T cell repertoires in COVID-19. Only in-frame clones appear in the TCRdb table, and some are missing; sequencing was by immunoSEQ multiplex PCR. The sample has tens of thousands of clones; roughly 80% are singletons. Input material: peripheral blood. The receptors here all came from a woman between 45 and 65 years old with active or convalescent COVID-19.

This chain joins TRBV6-2 or TRBV6-3 and TRBJ2-4; the D gene is possibly TRBD2 (6 bases). Trimming took off 6 bases at V and 5 bases at J, with 17 bases between the two ends. The CDR3 contains 15 residues. Germline CDR1 is MNHEY and CDR2 is SVGEGT. The CDR3 DNA follows: TGTGCCAGCAGCCGACCTATGGGGACTGAAAACATTCAGTACTTC. Translated: CASSRPMGTENIQYF.

The chain carries TRBV30 and TRBJ1-6; 8 positions agree with TRBD1. Germline V gene lookup returns CDR1 GTSNPN and CDR2 SVGIG (reference sequence). This CDR3 is built from 13 residues. Trimming took 5 bases from V and 8 from J; bases not matched to a gene: 5. The CDR3 loop reads CAWGQGMDSPLHF. The CDR3 DNA sequence: TGTGCCTGGGGACAGGGTATGGATTCACCCCTCCACTTT. The full variable domain, completed using reference TRBV30 and TRBJ1-6, is SQTIHQWPATLVQPVGSPLSLECTVEGTSNPNLYWYRQAAGRGLQLLFYSVGIGQISSEVPQNLSASRPQDRQFILSSKKLLLSDSGFYLCAWGQGMDSPLHFGNGTRLTVT.

The table lists this clone with a count of one. The chain recombines TRBV9 with TRBJ2-1; 7 nucleotides agree with TRBD2. Germline trimming cut 3 bases from V and 7 bases from J; bases unmatched to any gene: 13. Germline values: CDR1 SGDLS, CDR2 YYNGEE. The CDR3 has 16 amino acids. CDR3 in amino acids: CASSAPRAGDWNEQFF. The CDR3 DNA reads as TGTGCCAGCAGCGCCCCTAGGGCGGGAGACTGGAATGAGCAGTTCTTC.

This clone came up a few times. The V gene is TRBV12-3 or TRBV12-4, the J gene TRBJ2-3, with a possible D match to TRBD1 (5 bases). The V gene lost 6 bases and the J gene lost 2 bases, with 6 bases spanning the gap. This CDR3 comprises 12 residues. Here the CDR3 DNA reads TGTGCCAGCAGGACAGTCACAGATACGCAGTATTTT. Its protein is CASRTVTDTQYF.

The rearrangement links TRBV6-6 to TRBJ1-2; no reliable D call. V was trimmed by 4 bases and J by 4 bases, leaving 19 bases between them. CDR3 length equals 16 residues. Germline CDR1 MNHNY, CDR2 SVGAGI (reference sequence). The CDR3 loop reads CASSFSTTTAGYGYTF. DNA of the CDR3: TGTGCCAGCAGTTTTTCTACCACTACGGCGGGCTATGGCTACACCTTC.

This clone appeared once. This chain links TRBV3-1 (or the pseudogene TRBV3-2) with TRBJ1-5, with no clear D. The CDR3 has 14 residues. With 5 bases removed from V and 4 bases from J, the gap between germline ends came to 12 bases. Looked up from germline, CDR1 is LGHDT and CDR2 is YNNKEL (reference sequence). The CDR3 spells CASSDNKSNQPQHF. The CDR3 DNA is TGTGCCAGCAGCGATAACAAGTCAAATCAGCCCCAGCATTTT.

This clone was picked up a small number of times. CDR3 DNA: TGTGCCAGCAGCCCCCCGCAGGGGATTGAAGAGACCCAGTACTTC. Its protein is CASSPPQGIEETQYF. This chain uses TRBV5-4 with TRBJ2-5; D possibly corresponds to TRBD1 (6 bases). V shed 4 bases and J shed 3 bases, with 16 bases lying between them. CDR3 length: 15 amino acids. Per the germline V gene, CDR1 is SGHNT and CDR2 is YYREEE (reference sequence).

A few counts support this clone. The chain recombines TRBV9 with TRBJ1-1, with D tentatively TRBD1 (5 bases). Trimming stripped 3 bases from V and 5 bases from J, with 17 bases between. The V gene's germline CDR1 is SGDLS and CDR2 YYNGEE. The CDR3 has 15 residues. The CDR3 nucleotides are TGTGCCAGCAGCGCCCACGGACGGGGGGAAACTGAAGCTTTCTTT. It encodes CASSAHGRGETEAFF.

The rearrangement joins TRBV30 to TRBJ1-3; 12 bases match TRBD1. J was trimmed by 1 base and V by 2 bases; bases with no gene match: 3. Germline CDR1 and CDR2: GTSNPN and SVGIG (reference sequence). The CDR3 is made up of 16 amino acids. CDR3 in DNA: TGTGCCTGGAGTAAGGGACAGGGGGCTTCTGGAAACACCATATATTTT. It yields the protein CAWSKGQGASGNTIYF.

This chain uses TRBV29-1 with TRBJ1-1; D unclear. Germline loops: CDR1 SQVTM, CDR2 ANQGSEA. CDR3 length: 14 amino acids. V gave up 4 bases and J gave up 1 base, with 13 bases separating them. In nucleotides, the CDR3 is TGCAGCGTTGTAAACTGGCGGGGGAACACTGAAGCTTTCTTT. Its protein is CSVVNWRGNTEAFF.

This CDR3 reads CASSYRDRGNEQYF. The CDR3 bases are TGTGCCAGCAGTTACCGCGACAGGGGGAATGAGCAGTACTTC. V usage is TRBV6-2 or TRBV6-3 and J usage is TRBJ2-7; 9 bases map to TRBD1. The CDR3 has 14 residues. Looked up from germline, CDR1 is MNHEY and CDR2 is SVGEGT. Losses at the gene ends were 2 bases for V and 7 bases for J; bases not matched to a gene: 6.

The genes are TRBV7-8 and TRBJ1-5; 7 positions match TRBD1. V lost 5 bases and J lost 0; bases outside the gene matches: 10. There are 17 residues in the CDR3. Per germline, CDR1 SGHVS and CDR2 FQNEAQ. CDR3 protein: CASSIWDRMYSNQPQHF. CDR3 coding DNA: TGTGCCAGCAGCATTTGGGACAGAATGTATAGCAATCAGCCCCAGCATTTT.

The V gene is TRBV30, the J gene TRBJ2-3; the match to TRBD2 covers 8 bases. The CDR3 totals 13 residues. Germline CDR1 GTSNPN, CDR2 SVGIG (reference sequence). With 2 bases clipped from V and 7 bases from J, the junction kept 5 bases outside the gene matches. CDR3 in DNA: TGTGCCTGGAGTCGGGGGGGGCTCAATACGCAGTATTTT. It yields the protein CAWSRGGLNTQYF.

On this clone itself: One junction end does not reproduce the germline sequence, and a read error may be involved. The genes are TRBV2 and TRBJ1-5; maybe TRBD1 (6 bases). Germline values: CDR1 SNHLY, CDR2 FYNNEI. The CDR3 covers 15 residues. The CDR3 DNA is TGTGCCAGCAGGGAAGACAGGACACCTAATCAGCCCCAGCATTTT. Its protein is CASREDRTPNQPQHF.

This clone was observed once. The CDR3: CASSRTDLGNTIYF. CDR3 bases: TGTGCCAGCAGCAGGACAGATCTTGGAAACACCATATATTTT. The chain is built from TRBV3-1 (or the pseudogene TRBV3-2) and TRBJ1-3; TRBD1 is a possible D gene (6 bases). This CDR3 has 14 amino acids. Trimming removed 5 bases at V and 3 bases at J, with 11 bases between. Germline V gene lookup returns CDR1 LGHDT and CDR2 YNNKEL (reference sequence).

CDR3 coding DNA: TGCAGCGGTTTTCGCTGGGGGAGCGGGAATTCACCCCTCCACTTT. Translating it yields CSGFRWGSGNSPLHF. This chain joins TRBV29-1 and TRBJ1-6, with TRBD1 as a possible D gene (5 bases). The CDR3 loop spans 15 amino acids. Trimming stripped 7 bases from V and 7 bases from J, with 20 bases between. Looked up from germline, CDR1 is SQVTM and CDR2 is ANQGSEA.

The chain has TRBV5-1 and TRBJ1-3; D is uncertain. Germline loops: CDR1 SGHRS, CDR2 YFSETQ. The V gene lost 2 bases and the J gene lost 3 bases, with 15 bases spanning the gap. CDR3 length: 16 residues. CDR3 residues: CASSLGQAGGGNTIYF. CDR3 nucleotides: TGCGCCAGCAGCTTAGGCCAGGCAGGAGGTGGAAACACCATATATTTT.

The chain couples TRBV27 to TRBJ2-7; 7 nucleotides align to TRBD1. This CDR3 is 15 amino acids long. CDR1 and CDR2 from the germline V gene are MNHEY and SMNVEV (reference sequence). Unmatched junction bases numbered 14, after V lost 8 bases and J lost 4 bases. The chain's CDR3 is CASGRRQGDWYEQYF. CDR3 nucleotides: TGTGCCAGCGGACGTCGTCAGGGGGATTGGTACGAGCAGTACTTC.

The J gene is TRBJ2-5, the V gene TRBV21-1; the table's D call TRBD2 went unverified against the DNA. TRBV21-1 is annotated as a pseudogene. The CDR3 contains 15 residues. DNA of the CDR3: TGTGCCAGCAGCTATCGACTAGCGGGACAAGAGACCCAGTACTTC. Encoded protein: CASSYRLAGQETQYF.

The chain links TRBV5-1 to TRBJ1-1; 10 bases map to TRBD1. J was trimmed by 4 bases and V by 4 bases; bases with no gene match: 10. The CDR3 has 16 amino acids. The germline V gene encodes CDR1 SGHRS and CDR2 YFSETQ. The DNA for the CDR3 is TGCGCCAGCAGCACCGGGACAGGGGAGGTGGGCACTGAAGCTTTCTTT. Protein sequence: CASSTGTGEVGTEAFF.

The chain joins TRBV5-1 to TRBJ2-2; 14 bases match TRBD2. The CDR3 sequence is 15 residues long. The germline V gene encodes CDR1 SGHRS and CDR2 YFSETQ. V gave up 7 bases and J gave up 4 bases; unmatched junction bases: 3. CDR3 loop: CASSGTSGSTGELFF. The CDR3 nucleotides read TGCGCCAGCTCAGGGACTAGCGGGAGCACCGGGGAGCTGTTTTTT. Combining the CDR3 with reference TRBV5-1 and TRBJ2-2 gives the whole variable domain KAGVTQTPRYLIKTRGQQVTLSCSPISGHRSVSWYQQTPGQGLQFLFEYFSETQRNKGNFPGRFSGRQFSNSRSEMNVSTLELGDSALYLCASSGTSGSTGELFFGEGSRLTVL.

This sequence joins TRBV7-3 and TRBJ2-3; D uncertain. In germline, CDR1 is SGHTA, CDR2 FQGTGA. V shed 5 bases and J shed 2 bases, with 8 bases lying between them. The CDR3 is made up of 13 amino acids. CDR3 region: CASSPSFTDTQYF. The DNA for the CDR3 is TGTGCCAGCAGCCCGAGTTTCACAGATACGCAGTATTTT.

J is TRBJ2-5 and V is TRBV5-1, with TRBD2 matching 10 bases. The CDR3 is made up of 15 amino acids. V was clipped by 0 bases and J by 5 bases; unmatched bases: 4. Germline CDR1 and CDR2: SGHRS and YFSETQ. For the CDR3, the DNA is TGCGCCAGCAGCTTGGGGACTAGCGGAGGGGAGACCCAGTACTTC. It specifies CASSLGTSGGETQYF.

This chain connects TRBV5-1 to TRBJ2-1; D may be TRBD2 (5 bases). This CDR3 has 17 residues. Deletions cut 3 bases from V and 7 bases from J, with 23 bases between. Germline values: CDR1 SGHRS, CDR2 YFSETQ. The CDR3 here is CASSSYYRGSGGNEQFF. The CDR3 DNA reads TGCGCCAGCAGCTCTTACTACAGAGGGAGTGGTGGGAATGAGCAGTTCTTC.

In this sample, this clone turned up many times. The rearrangement uses TRBV29-1 and TRBJ1-5; 10 positions match TRBD1. The CDR3 consists of 15 residues. The J segment lost 7 bases and the V segment lost 5 bases, leaving 11 bases of the junction unmatched. Germline lookup yields CDR1 SQVTM and CDR2 ANQGSEA. In DNA form, the CDR3 reads TGCAGCGTTACCTCCGGGACAGGGGCTCCCCAGCCCCAGCATTTT. Amino acid sequence: CSVTSGTGAPQPQHF. The variable domain in full, with the rest retrieved from reference TRBV29-1 and TRBJ1-5, is SAVISQKPSRDICQRGTSLTIQCQVDSQVTMMFWYRQQPGQSLTLIATANQGSEATYESGFVIDKFPISRPNLTFSTLTVSNMSPEDSSIYLCSVTSGTGAPQPQHFGDGTRLSIL.

The gene calls are TRBV6-1 and TRBJ1-1; TRBD1 matches 12 bases. The germline V gene has CDR1 MNHNS and CDR2 SASEGT. Trimming at V came to 3 bases and at J to 5 bases, leaving 4 bases not matched to a gene. The CDR3 consists of 15 residues. This chain's CDR3 is CASSDRDRGRTEAFF. DNA of the CDR3: TGTGCCAGCAGTGACCGGGACAGGGGGCGTACTGAAGCTTTCTTT.

The CDR3 region is CASSQGQGYRAKNIQYF. CDR3 in DNA: TGTGCCAGCAGCCAAGGGCAGGGGTACAGGGCCAAAAACATTCAGTACTTC. V is TRBV7-2 and J is TRBJ2-4; D perhaps matches TRBD1 (6 bases). The V gene's germline CDR1 is SGHTA and CDR2 FQGNSA. This CDR3 comprises 17 residues. Trimming left V 5 bases short and J 1 base short, with 18 bases between.

The chain recombines TRBV6-5 with TRBJ1-2; 9 nucleotides match TRBD1. J gave up 8 bases and V 7 bases, and 8 bases lay outside the gene matches. The germline V gene has CDR1 MNHEY and CDR2 SVGAGI. The CDR3 spans 13 residues. The CDR3 is CASKTGGAGGYTF. The CDR3 nucleotides read TGTGCCAGCAAAACAGGGGGCGCGGGGGGCTACACCTTC.